This T cell receptor (beta chain) was recorded in a study of T-cell memory formation after mild COVID-19. Germline V gene lookup returns CDR1 DFQATT and CDR2 SNEGSKA (reference sequence). V shed 1 base and J 5 bases; nucleotides not matched to a gene: 8. The CDR3 spans 15 residues. Study-wide results and caveats: Pre-infection memory already had some responding clones, implying cross-reactive memory joined.

TCRdb re-called the 5' RACE reads through MiXCR, storing one row per CDR3 protein. The sample has 250,000 to 350,000 distinct CDR3 sequences, 15% to 20% seen once. Points on this clonotype: Its antigen is unknown.

The chain links TRBV20-1 to TRBJ1-1; 9 bases map to TRBD1. The sequence was collected from a man aged 18 to 29 who had mild COVID-19 (a few samples of this study predate the infection). Cell type and time point are not known. Sequenced: PBMCs or a T cell subset sorted from them (not recorded which). The CDR3, as DNA: TGCAGTGCTAGAGCCTGGGGACAGGGCTGGACTGAAGCTTTCTTT. As protein: CSARAWGQGWTEAFF.